This T cell receptor beta chain was retrieved from a study of T cell responses to AZD1222 COVID-19 vaccine. Overall study context: Some second doses came at about 4 weeks and others at about 12 weeks; these were pooled. Findings and caveats of the study: At baseline, just a handful of AZD1222 recipients tested seropositive.

The CDR3 length is 12 residues. Germline lookup yields CDR1 LNHDA and CDR2 SQIVND (reference sequence). V lost 5 bases to trimming and J lost 9 bases, with 14 bases between them. On this clone itself: Its antigen remains unidentified.

Sequencing was performed with immunoSEQ multiplex PCR; in TCRdb, only in-frame clones are kept and a portion is missing. Of about 150,000 clones detected, 80% to 90% appear once; the ten largest clones hold about 8%. The chain has TRBV19 and TRBJ2-7; D is unclear. The source was peripheral blood, collected on day 0 of AZD1222 vaccination. The TCR sequence derives from an adult in good health. In DNA form, the CDR3 reads TGTGCCAGTAGTCTCGTGCCGGGCGCGCAGTACTTC. Protein product: CASSLVPGAQYF.